This TCR beta chain was recorded in a study of blood T cell repertoires in COVID-19. Study processing details: It was from reference gene primer amplification that nucleated cell counts were estimated. Sequencing was performed with immunoSEQ multiplex PCR; in TCRdb, only in-frame clones are kept and a portion is missing. The V and J calls and clone size are taken from that table; D and trimming were inferred from the DNA. The repertoire consists of 390,000 or so clones, with around 91% occurring once and the leading ten covering around 6.3%. Germline V gives CDR1 LNHDA, CDR2 SQIVND (reference sequence). The V gene lost 7 bases and the J gene lost 0 bases, with 21 bases spanning the gap. The CDR3 runs to 18 residues.

The sample taken for sequencing was peripheral blood. The chain has TRBV19 and TRBJ2-2, with unresolved D. The sequence came from a man between 18 and 35 years old with active or convalescent COVID-19. The CDR3 nucleotides are TGTGCCAGTAACCGCAACCCAACGAGAGATACGAACACCGGGGAGCTGTTTTTT. It translates to CASNRNPTRDTNTGELFF.